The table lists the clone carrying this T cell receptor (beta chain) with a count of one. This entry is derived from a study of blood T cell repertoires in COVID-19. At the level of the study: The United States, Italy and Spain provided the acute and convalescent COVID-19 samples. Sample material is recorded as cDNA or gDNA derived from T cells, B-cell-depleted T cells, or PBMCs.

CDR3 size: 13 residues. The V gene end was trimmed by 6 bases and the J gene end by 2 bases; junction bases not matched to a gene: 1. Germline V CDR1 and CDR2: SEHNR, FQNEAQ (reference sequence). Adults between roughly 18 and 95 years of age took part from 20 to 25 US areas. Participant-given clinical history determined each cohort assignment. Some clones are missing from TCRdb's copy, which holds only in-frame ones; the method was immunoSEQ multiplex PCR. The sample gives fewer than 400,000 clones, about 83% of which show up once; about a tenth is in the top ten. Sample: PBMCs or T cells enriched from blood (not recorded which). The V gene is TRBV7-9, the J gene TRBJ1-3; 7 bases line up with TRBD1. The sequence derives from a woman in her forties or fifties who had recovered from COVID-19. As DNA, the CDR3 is TGTGCCAGCAGGACAGGGACTGGAAACACCATATATTTT. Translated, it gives CASRTGTGNTIYF. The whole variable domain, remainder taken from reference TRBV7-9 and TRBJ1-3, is DTGVSQNPRHKITKRGQNVTFRCDPISEHNRLYWYRQTLGQGPEFLTYFQNEAQLEKSRLLSDRFSAERPKGSFSTLEIQRTEQGDSAMYLCASRTGTGNTIYFGEGSWLTVV.